What follows are 18 T cell receptor beta chains derived from one specimen sequenced in a study of T cell clonotyping in hematopoietic cell transplantation. Regarding time point: recipient sample about 28 days before transplant, after cytoreduction. Only in-frame clones appear in the TCRdb table, and some are missing; sequencing was by immunoSEQ multiplex PCR. The sample carries approximately 600 clones, just over 95% recorded once. The starting material was peripheral blood mononuclear cells, obtained before stem cell transplant. The origin of the receptors is a woman aged 40-49 years with acute myeloid leukemia. Some clones in this sample may be carry-over from other donors' samples.

J is TRBJ1-2 and V is TRBV4-1, with a tentative D call TRBD1 (6 bases). The length of the CDR3 is 15 residues. The V end lost 0 bases, the J end lost 0 bases, and 8 bases lay between the germline ends. The germline V gene encodes CDR1 MGHRA and CDR2 YSYEKL. The DNA of the CDR3 is TGCGCCAGCAGCCAAGAACAGGGTGCTAACTATGGCTACACCTTC. It encodes CASSQEQGANYGYTF.

The gene calls are TRBV5-1 and TRBJ1-5; D is possibly TRBD1 (6 bases). The CDR3 has 14 residues. V lost 7 bases and J lost 3, with 14 bases in between. Germline CDR1 reads SGHRS; CDR2 reads YFSETQ. DNA of the CDR3: TGCGCCAGCCCCTGGGGGGCGGTCAATCAGCCCCAGCATTTT. It codes for CASPWGAVNQPQHF.

This clone was counted once. The CDR3: CASSPLASTYNEQFF. CDR3 sequence (DNA): TGTGCCAGCAGTCCCTTAGCGAGTACCTACAATGAGCAGTTCTTC. The chain has TRBV6-5 and TRBJ2-1, with D possibly matching TRBD2 (5 bases). V gave up 5 bases and J gave up 2 bases, with 13 bases separating them. The germline V gene has CDR1 MNHEY and CDR2 SVGAGI. The CDR3 has 15 amino acids.

The rearrangement links TRBV27 to TRBJ2-7; 7 bases fit TRBD2. The CDR3 loop spans 12 amino acids. With V trimmed by 6 bases and J by 7 bases, 6 bases remained unmatched. The V gene's germline CDR1 is MNHEY and CDR2 SMNVEV (reference sequence). CDR3 coding DNA: TGTGCCAGCAGCAGACTAGCTGGTGAGCAGTACTTC. Residues: CASSRLAGEQYF.

This sequence joins TRBV5-1 and TRBJ2-3; D perhaps matches TRBD2 (6 bases). The V gene's germline CDR1 is SGHRS and CDR2 YFSETQ. There are 14 residues in the CDR3. V was cut by 4 bases and J by 0 bases, with 9 bases left in between. The CDR3 nucleotides are TGCGCCAGCAGCGTCGGGACTAGCACAGATACGCAGTATTTT. Residues: CASSVGTSTDTQYF.

The chain recombines TRBV27 with TRBJ2-7; 11 positions match TRBD2. Trimming removed 1 base from V and 6 bases from J; junction bases left unmatched: 5. Germline V gives CDR1 MNHEY, CDR2 SMNVEV (reference sequence). The CDR3 contains 15 residues. CDR3 residues: CASSLLLAGVAEQYF. CDR3 in DNA: TGTGCCAGCAGTTTATTACTAGCGGGAGTCGCCGAGCAGTACTTC.

CDR3 sequence: CASSPRRGRGEKLFF. The DNA of the CDR3 is TGTGCCAGCAGTCCTCGACGGGGGCGAGGTGAAAAACTGTTTTTT. This sequence joins TRBV28 and TRBJ1-4, with D tentatively TRBD1 (6 bases). The V gene lost 5 bases and the J gene lost 7 bases, with 17 bases spanning the gap. Germline loops: CDR1 MDHEN, CDR2 SYDVKM. The CDR3 contains 15 residues.

V is TRBV19 and J is TRBJ1-2; no clear D. The V end was cut by 4 bases, the J end by 0 bases, with 12 bases between. The CDR3 is made up of 15 amino acids. Germline assignment: CDR1 LNHDA and CDR2 SQIVND (reference sequence). The chain's CDR3 is CASSRAGRTNYGYTF. For the CDR3, the DNA is TGTGCCAGTAGTAGAGCCGGACGGACTAACTATGGCTACACCTTC.

The CDR3 protein is CASRGYYEQYF. The CDR3, as DNA: TGTGCCAGCAGGGGGTACTACGAGCAGTACTTC. The gene calls are TRBV28 and TRBJ2-7; D is unclear. Germline lookup yields CDR1 MDHEN and CDR2 SYDVKM. The CDR3 runs to 11 residues. Trimming removed 6 bases from V and 3 bases from J, with 6 bases in between.

This clone is hyperexpanded in the sample. V and J are TRBV15 and TRBJ1-2; TRBD1 is a possible D gene (5 bases). Germline V CDR1 and CDR2: LNHNV, YYDKDF (reference sequence). Trimming removed 0 bases at V and 6 bases at J, with 17 bases between. The CDR3 loop spans 16 amino acids. CDR3 region: CATSRDLRAGSDGYTF. Written as DNA, the CDR3 is TGTGCCACCAGCAGAGATCTGAGGGCAGGGTCCGATGGCTACACCTTC.

V and J are TRBV18 and TRBJ2-1, with D perhaps matching TRBD1 (6 bases). This CDR3 has 13 residues. Between the trimmed V and J ends, which lost 1 base and 7 bases, there was a span of 8 bases. CDR1 and CDR2 (germline): KGHSH, LQKENI. The CDR3 loop is CASSPLTGNEQFF. CDR3 DNA: TGTGCCAGCTCACCACTAACAGGGAATGAGCAGTTCTTC.

The chain is built from TRBV2 and TRBJ2-7, with 9 bases that match TRBD1. Germline V lookup: CDR1 SNHLY, CDR2 FYNNEI. The CDR3 loop spans 14 amino acids. V was pared by 2 bases and J by 4 bases, with 3 bases of the junction left unmatched. CDR3 in DNA: TGTGCCAGCAGTGAACTGGGACAGGGTTACGAGCAGTACTTC. It encodes CASSELGQGYEQYF.

The CDR3 region has the DNA TGTGCCAGCAGCCAACACGGGACTACCGATACGCAGTATTTT. This encodes CASSQHGTTDTQYF. J is TRBJ2-3 and V is TRBV4-2, with 7 nucleotides matching TRBD2. From germline, CDR1 is LGHNA and CDR2 YNFKEQ. The CDR3 loop spans 14 amino acids. Germline trimming cut 2 bases from V and 6 bases from J; bases unmatched to any gene: 5.

For the CDR3, the DNA is TGTGCCAGCAAGCGGGACCCCCGCGAGCAGTACTTC. Translation: CASKRDPREQYF. The chain joins TRBV2 to TRBJ2-7, with 7 bases fitting TRBD2. Unmatched junction bases numbered 6, after V lost 7 bases and J lost 6 bases. Germline V gives CDR1 SNHLY, CDR2 FYNNEI. The CDR3 consists of 12 residues.

CDR3 nucleotides: TGTGCCAGCCATCAAAGCTCGGGGAGTGAAGGGTGCGAGCAGTACTTC. Protein sequence: CASHQSSGSEGCEQYF. V is TRBV9 and J is TRBJ2-7; D is possibly TRBD2 (5 bases). This CDR3 is 16 amino acids long. Germline V lookup: CDR1 SGDLS, CDR2 YYNGEE. V was clipped by 7 bases and J by 6 bases, with 26 bases between them.

The chain joins TRBV30 to TRBJ1-6; D remains unclear. The CDR3 spans 14 residues. The V end lost 0 bases, the J end lost 9 bases, and 12 bases lay between the germline ends. The germline V gene has CDR1 GTSNPN and CDR2 SVGIG (reference sequence). This CDR3 is CAWSVAFEGSPLHF. In DNA form, the CDR3 reads TGTGCCTGGAGTGTTGCCTTCGAGGGTTCACCCCTCCACTTT.

The chain uses TRBV10-1 and TRBJ2-2, with a possible D match to TRBD2 (5 bases). Trimming shortened V by 8 bases and J by 6 bases, and 10 bases separated the two germline ends. The CDR3 extends over 12 amino acids. CDR1 and CDR2 from the germline V gene are WNHNN and SYGVQD (reference sequence). As DNA, the CDR3 is TGCGCCAGCTCCCCCGGGGCCGGGGAGCTGTTTTTT. This encodes CASSPGAGELFF.

The chain carries TRBV7-9 and TRBJ2-5; D uncertain. Germline loops: CDR1 SEHNR, CDR2 FQNEAQ (reference sequence). V was cut by 5 bases and J by 5 bases, with 15 bases left in between. This CDR3 is 14 amino acids long. CDR3 coding DNA: TGTGCCAGCAGCCCCCTTAGAGGTGTTGAGACCCAGTACTTC. This gives the protein CASSPLRGVETQYF.